Below are 5 T cell receptor beta chains sequenced from a single sample in a study of blood T cell repertoires in COVID-19. Data came from immunoSEQ multiplex PCR; TCRdb stores just in-frame clones and leaves some out. The sample holds 65,000 to 70,000 clones, 70% to 90% seen once. The specimen sequenced was peripheral blood. These receptor sequences come from a man aged 40-49 years with COVID-19, enrolled during active disease.

This clone came up a few times. V and J are TRBV10-3 and TRBJ2-1; TRBD2 aligns across 8 bases. This CDR3 is built from 15 residues. Germline V CDR1 and CDR2: ENHRY, SYGVKD. Trimming removed 10 bases from V and 4 bases from J; junction bases left unmatched: 12. CDR3 sequence reads: CATHPQAGEYNEQFF. The CDR3 DNA follows: TGTGCCACTCACCCCCAAGCGGGGGAGTACAATGAGCAGTTCTTC.

This rearrangement joins TRBV5-4 to TRBJ2-1, with 9 bases matching TRBD1. V trimming: 4 bases; J trimming: 4 bases; junction bases outside the gene matches: 6. From germline, CDR1 is SGHNT and CDR2 YYREEE (reference sequence). CDR3 length equals 15 residues. The CDR3 here is CASSPGQGTYNEQFF. The CDR3 DNA sequence: TGTGCCAGCAGCCCCGGACAGGGGACTTACAATGAGCAGTTCTTC.

In this sample, this clone turned up a few times. The chain carries TRBV6-5 and TRBJ1-3; the D is unclear. The CDR3 is made up of 14 amino acids. Germline CDR1 and CDR2: MNHEY and SVGAGI. Trimming cost V 7 bases and J 2 bases, with 12 bases left between them. CDR3 sequence (DNA): TGTGCCAGCAAGACTGGTGGAACTGGAAACACCATATATTTT. Protein product: CASKTGGTGNTIYF.

This clone was detected only once. V gene TRBV2 combines with J gene TRBJ1-4, with D perhaps matching TRBD1 (6 bases). The CDR3 is 15 residues long. V was clipped by 0 bases and J by 4 bases, with 9 bases between them. Germline V lookup: CDR1 SNHLY, CDR2 FYNNEI. This chain's CDR3 is CASSEAGQINEKLFF. Written as DNA, the CDR3 is TGTGCCAGCAGTGAAGCGGGACAAATTAATGAAAAACTGTTTTTT.

The chain joins TRBV6-5 to TRBJ2-2, with 10 positions matching TRBD1. Germline CDR1 reads MNHEY; CDR2 reads SVGAGI. This CDR3 has 15 amino acids. The junction had 5 bases not matched to a gene; V was cut back by 6 bases and J by 4 bases. Here the CDR3 DNA reads TGTGCCAGCAGCCGGGACAGGGGAGTCACCGGGGAGCTGTTTTTT. Protein: CASSRDRGVTGELFF.